These T cell receptor beta chains were read from a single sample in a study of T cell responses to AZD1222 COVID-19 vaccine. The method was immunoSEQ multiplex PCR; TCRdb's version includes in-frame clones alone and lacks a portion of them. The sample holds 150,000 or so clones, roughly 90% seen once. The specimen was peripheral blood, collected on day 0 of AZD1222 vaccination. The source is an adult in good health. CDR3s include the opening cysteine and the closing phenylalanine or tryptophan. The D gene is left open where the match is weak. Rows may omit the clone size; those that give it use once, few, many or a size class.

clone_size	v_call	j_call	d_call	cdr3_aa	cdr3_nt
NA	TRBV7-2	TRBJ1-5	NA	CASSLGGQRNQPQHF	TGTGCCAGCAGCTTAGGAGGACAGCGAAATCAGCCCCAGCATTTT
NA	TRBV7-2	TRBJ1-5	NA	CASSLILTYSNQPQHF	TGTGCCAGCAGCTTAATTTTGACGTATAGCAATCAGCCCCAGCATTTT
NA	TRBV29-1	TRBJ2-5	NA	CSVGRETQYF	TGCAGCGTTGGGCGGGAGACCCAGTACTTC
few	TRBV2	TRBJ1-4	TRBD1	CASTLGQANEKLFF	TGTGCCAGCACCCTGGGACAGGCTAATGAAAAACTGTTTTTT
NA	TRBV5-5	TRBJ1-1	NA	CASSRGWANTEAFF	TGTGCCAGCAGCCGGGGCTGGGCGAACACTGAAGCTTTCTTT
NA	TRBV28	TRBJ1-5	NA	CASSFQPQHF	TGTGCCAGCAGTTTCCAGCCCCAGCATTTT
few	TRBV29-1	TRBJ1-3	NA	CSVKQGDTIYF	TGCAGCGTGAAACAGGGCGACACCATATATTTT
once	TRBV5-1	TRBJ2-3	NA	CASSSGVTDTQYF	TGCGCCAGCAGCTCGGGGGTAACAGATACGCAGTATTTT
NA	TRBV7-3	TRBJ2-3	TRBD2	CASSLRTGTSGGTDTQYF	TGTGCCAGCAGCTTACGAACCGGGACTAGCGGGGGCACAGATACGCAGTATTTT
NA	TRBV6-6	TRBJ1-3	NA	CASTTTTRSGNTIYF	TGTGCCAGCACCACGACAACCCGATCTGGAAACACCATATATTTT
few	TRBV5-4	TRBJ2-7	NA	CASRLIGGADEQYF	TGTGCCAGCAGGTTAATTGGTGGGGCCGACGAGCAGTACTTC
NA	TRBV5-4	TRBJ1-5	TRBD1	CASSSGQGNQPQHF	TGTGCCAGCAGCTCCGGACAGGGGAATCAGCCCCAGCATTTT
NA	TRBV24-1	TRBJ2-3	NA	CATSDPDSLGADTQYF	TGTGCCACCAGTGATCCGGACTCCCTAGGAGCAGATACGCAGTATTTT
NA	TRBV5-4	TRBJ1-1	NA	CASSLSPGGGTEAFF	TGTGCCAGCAGCTTGTCCCCGGGAGGGGGGACTGAAGCTTTCTTT
NA	TRBV7-9	TRBJ1-5	NA	CASRIQDQPQHF	TGTGCCAGCAGAATCCAGGATCAGCCCCAGCATTTT
NA	TRBV3-1/TRBV3-2	TRBJ2-7	NA	CASSQEGIYEQYF	TGTGCCAGCAGCCAAGAGGGGATCTACGAGCAGTACTTC
NA	TRBV28	TRBJ1-1	NA	CASRGGRVNTEAFF	TGTGCCAGCAGAGGGGGGAGGGTGAACACTGAAGCTTTCTTT
once	TRBV7-2	TRBJ2-7	TRBD1	CASSFDRAYEQYF	TGTGCCAGCAGCTTCGACAGGGCCTACGAGCAGTACTTC
NA	TRBV28	TRBJ2-3	TRBD1	CASSGGQGPDTQYF	TGTGCCAGCAGTGGGGGACAGGGCCCAGATACGCAGTATTTT
NA	TRBV2	TRBJ2-5	TRBD2	CASISPRTSGKETQYF	TGTGCCAGCATATCGCCCCGGACTAGCGGCAAAGAGACCCAGTACTTC
NA	TRBV6-2/TRBV6-3	TRBJ1-5	TRBD1	CASSYARQGPNQPQHF	TGTGCCAGCAGTTACGCCCGACAGGGGCCTAATCAGCCCCAGCATTTT
NA	TRBV19	TRBJ1-1	NA	CASNRNTEAFF	TGTGCCAGTAACAGGAACACTGAAGCTTTCTTT
NA	TRBV7-8	TRBJ1-1	TRBD1	CASSLDRGEAFF	TGTGCCAGCAGCCTCGACAGGGGTGAAGCTTTCTTT
NA	TRBV5-1	TRBJ2-3	NA	CAGSREGSTDTQYF	TGCGCCGGCTCTAGAGAGGGTAGCACAGATACGCAGTATTTT
once	TRBV4-3	TRBJ1-4	TRBD1	CASSPDRGTNEKLFF	TGCGCCAGCAGTCCAGACAGGGGGACTAATGAAAAACTGTTTTTT
NA	TRBV30	TRBJ1-2	NA	CALVPLDSYGYTF	TGTGCCTTGGTTCCCCTAGACAGCTATGGCTACACCTTC
NA	TRBV6-5	TRBJ2-7	TRBD2	CASSYSRLAGSYEQYF	TGTGCCAGCAGTTACTCTCGGCTAGCGGGCTCCTACGAGCAGTACTTC
NA	TRBV29-1	TRBJ2-6	NA	CSVESFYRDSGANVLTF	TGCAGCGTTGAATCGTTTTACAGGGACTCCGGGGCCAACGTCCTGACTTTC
NA	TRBV7-8	TRBJ2-1	TRBD1	CASSLRGTGTYEQFF	TGTGCCAGCAGCTTACGGGGGACAGGAACATATGAGCAGTTCTTC
NA	TRBV5-5	TRBJ1-4	TRBD1	CASSERTGNAKLFF	TGTGCCAGCAGTGAAAGGACAGGGAATGCGAAACTGTTTTTT
NA	TRBV5-1	TRBJ1-6	TRBD1	CASSFGHTGGSPDNSPLHF	TGCGCCAGCAGCTTCGGGCATACAGGGGGCTCTCCCGATAATTCACCCCTCCACTTT
NA	TRBV6-6	TRBJ2-2	NA	CASSYKFDTGELFF	TGTGCCAGCAGTTACAAATTCGACACCGGGGAGCTGTTTTTT
NA	TRBV30	TRBJ1-5	TRBD1	CAWSVPGTGGKPQHF	TGTGCCTGGAGTGTACCGGGGACAGGGGGCAAGCCCCAGCATTTT
NA	TRBV28	TRBJ1-2	NA	CASKQQGLNYGYTF	TGTGCCAGTAAACAACAGGGACTTAACTATGGCTACACCTTC
NA	TRBV28	TRBJ1-3	NA	CASSLEGLSGNTIYF	TGTGCCAGCAGTTTGGAGGGCCTCTCTGGAAACACCATATATTTT
once	TRBV13	TRBJ1-1	TRBD1	CASSLEGAGIRNTEAFF	TGTGCCAGCAGCCTCGAGGGGGCCGGAATTCGGAACACTGAAGCTTTCTTT
NA	TRBV5-4	TRBJ1-1	NA	CASSLGQGWVNTEAFF	TGTGCCAGCAGCTTGGGGCAGGGGTGGGTGAACACTGAAGCTTTCTTT
NA	TRBV4-1	TRBJ1-3	NA	CASSPTRGGTSGNTIYF	TGCGCCAGCAGCCCTACCCGGGGAGGGACCTCTGGAAACACCATATATTTT
NA	TRBV19	TRBJ2-1	TRBD2	CASQRTSGGSYNEQFF	TGTGCCAGTCAAAGGACTAGCGGGGGCTCCTACAATGAGCAGTTCTTC
NA	TRBV29-1	TRBJ2-1	NA	CSVALGGNEQFF	TGCAGCGTCGCGCTTGGCGGCAATGAGCAGTTCTTC
NA	TRBV6-2/TRBV6-3	TRBJ1-2	NA	CASSYPGQVEGYTF	TGTGCCAGCAGTTACCCCGGACAAGTAGAGGGCTACACCTTC
NA	TRBV7-7	TRBJ2-1	TRBD1	CASSLGQGIYNEQFF	TGTGCTAGCAGCTTAGGACAGGGTATCTACAATGAGCAGTTCTTC
NA	TRBV7-2	TRBJ2-7	NA	CASSFGAGVGAHEQYF	TGTGCCAGCAGCTTCGGGGCCGGGGTGGGGGCCCACGAGCAGTACTTC